The present T cell receptor (beta chain) was sequenced within a study of tissue T cells after allogeneic stem cell transplantation (dated by TCRdb to between 2020 and 2023). A note on the overall study: More than 5 adult allo-HCT recipients with steroid-refractory GVHD were prospectively enrolled in a research-autopsy study over a three-year period. All GVHD patients received grafts from donors, several unmodified and three CD34-selected to deplete T cells. All GVHD patients had gastrointestinal GVHD and received several lines of GVHD-directed therapy; roughly five also had skin involvement. For viably preserved blood and marrow, CD3+ T cells were flow-sorted when cell numbers permitted, and smaller samples went directly to DNA extraction. TCR beta repertoires were profiled across many tissues obtained from research autopsies of patients with and without GVHD, as well as in mouse models of GVHD. On the human side, the study was prospective and observational, with no blinding or randomization.

According to the study, the label for this sample's time point signals: recipient (host-origin) PBMCs collected before allo-HCT. This clone was counted once. The clone's antigen remains unknown. Per-base quality was not reported, and no clone a single base away is much larger than it. Libraries were made using the immunoSEQ multiplex PCR assay. Adaptive Biotechnologies performed TCRbeta CDR3 sequencing at survey depth and reported CDR3 sequences, V/J genes, productive frequency, and template counts. Amplification of TCR beta CDR3 regions was performed from genomic DNA rather than from RNA. The paper's processing steps were these. Jensen-Shannon divergence was used to quantify pairwise repertoire overlap between tissues, with a value of 1 meaning complete divergence and a value of 0 meaning identical repertoires. Tissues were grouped by single-linkage agglomerative hierarchical clustering of pairwise JSD values, and the clustering results were shown as dendrograms. GLIPH2 was applied to all patient samples using simulation_depth 1000, kmer_min_depth 3, and cdr3_length_cutoff 8, and only groups with more than two unique CDR3s were retained. A standardized tissue-overlap score was calculated by extrapolating Jaccard GLIPH-group overlap across patients to a standard repertoire size of 1000 clones. Associations of diversity with clinical or experimental variables used linear mixed-effect models with tissue fixed effects and individual random effects. The table comes from immuneACCESS by way of TCRdb, which keeps in-frame sequences with V and J called. Part of the clones is missing from these tables; in studies checked, under half for an unresolved V gene and the rest for unknown reasons. D and trimming were read from the DNA, whereas the V and J calls and clone size are those reported in that table. Here the sample has around 24,000 clones; around 90% occur a single time. About 2% of the sample is in the top ten clones.

The V and J ends are trimmed by 6 bases and 6 bases, leaving 11 bases between them. The CDR3 starts with the cysteine, ends with the phenylalanine, and has 14 residues. Here the CDR3 DNA is all that survives: 42 bases in frame from base 1. CDR1 and CDR2 were assigned from the germline V gene as KGHDR and SFDVKD. Summary of the overall study and its limitations: Within patients, how anatomically similar tissues were was a major factor shaping TCR repertoire composition, regardless of disease or transplant status. A small and clinically heterogeneous patient cohort was studied, and sampling depth was acknowledged as a limitation. In both patients and mice, T cells from blood and spleen picked up only a limited part of the TCR repertoire that was detected in tissues. The study did not establish which tissue TCRs were alloreactive or antigen-specific, and some clones may have been host cells that persisted. Only a few T cell clones appeared in more than one patient, yet motif-based clustering showed tissue-specific repertoire signatures that were shared between patients.

The V gene is TRBV24-1 and the J gene is TRBJ1-6; the D gene cannot be resolved reliably. The input for sequencing was blood, taken before transplantation. This TCR was recovered from a male donor aged 60 or older who later had graft-versus-host disease after an allogeneic stem cell transplant. The CDR3 has the sequence CATSLGTSNSPLHF. In nucleotides, the sequence is TGTGCCACCAGTTTAGGAACTTCTAATTCACCCCTCCACTTT.